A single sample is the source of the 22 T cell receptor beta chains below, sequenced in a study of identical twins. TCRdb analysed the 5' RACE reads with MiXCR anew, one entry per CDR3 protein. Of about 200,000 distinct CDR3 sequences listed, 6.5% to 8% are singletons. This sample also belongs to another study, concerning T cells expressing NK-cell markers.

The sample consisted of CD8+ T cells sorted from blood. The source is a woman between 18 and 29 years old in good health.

The CDR3 loop reads CASSSSEGLAAYEQYF. CDR3 DNA sequence: TGTGCCAGCAGCTCCTCCGAGGGACTAGCGGCCTACGAGCAGTACTTC. The chain is built from TRBV7-9 and TRBJ2-7; 11 bases agree with TRBD2. Germline CDR1 reads SEHNR; CDR2 reads FQNEAQ (reference sequence). V trimming: 4 bases; J trimming: 2 bases; junction bases outside the gene matches: 7. The CDR3 has 16 amino acids.

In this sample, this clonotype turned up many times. The CDR3 DNA follows: TGTGCCAGCAGTTTAGGGCAGGCTGAAGCTTTCTTT. It is translated as CASSLGQAEAFF. The J gene is TRBJ1-1, the V gene TRBV12-3 or TRBV12-4; D is uncertain. The CDR3 consists of 12 residues. Trimming shortened V by 1 base and J by 6 bases, and 6 bases separated the two germline ends.

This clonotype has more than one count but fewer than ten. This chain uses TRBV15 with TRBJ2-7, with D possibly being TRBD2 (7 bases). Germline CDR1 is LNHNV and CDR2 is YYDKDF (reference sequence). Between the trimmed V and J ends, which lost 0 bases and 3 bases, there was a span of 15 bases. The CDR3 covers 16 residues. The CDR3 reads CATSRDAGLQGYEQYF. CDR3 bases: TGTGCCACCAGCAGAGACGCGGGACTACAGGGCTACGAGCAGTACTTC.

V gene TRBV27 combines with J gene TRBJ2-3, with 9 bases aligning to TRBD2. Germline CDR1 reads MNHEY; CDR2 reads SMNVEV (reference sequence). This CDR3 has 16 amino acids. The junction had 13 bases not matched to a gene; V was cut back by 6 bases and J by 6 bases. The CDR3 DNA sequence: TGTGCCAGCAGACCCTTAGCGGGAGCAATAACCGATACGCAGTATTTT. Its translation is CASRPLAGAITDTQYF.

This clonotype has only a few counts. The CDR3 sequence is CASNNLGMDNEQFF. The DNA of the CDR3 is TGTGCCAGCAATAATCTAGGGATGGACAATGAGCAGTTCTTC. V and J are TRBV6-2 or TRBV6-3 and TRBJ2-1; no clear D gene. The CDR3 length is 14 residues. The ends were cut back, 7 bases at V and 5 bases at J, with 15 bases in the middle. CDR1 is MNHEY, CDR2 SVGEGT, per germline.

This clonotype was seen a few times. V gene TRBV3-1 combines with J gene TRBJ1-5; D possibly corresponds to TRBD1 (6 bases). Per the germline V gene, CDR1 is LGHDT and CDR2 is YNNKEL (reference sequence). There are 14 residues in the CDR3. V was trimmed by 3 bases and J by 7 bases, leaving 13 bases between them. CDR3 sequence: CASSQAPRGQPQHF. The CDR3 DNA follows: TGTGCCAGCAGCCAGGCCCCCAGGGGACAGCCCCAGCATTTT.

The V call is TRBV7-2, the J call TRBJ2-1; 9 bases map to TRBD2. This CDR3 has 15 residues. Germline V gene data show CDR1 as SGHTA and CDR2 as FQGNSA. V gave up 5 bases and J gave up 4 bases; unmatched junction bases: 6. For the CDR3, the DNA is TGTGCCAGCAGCGCTGGGACTAGCCTTTACAATGAGCAGTTCTTC. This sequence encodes CASSAGTSLYNEQFF.

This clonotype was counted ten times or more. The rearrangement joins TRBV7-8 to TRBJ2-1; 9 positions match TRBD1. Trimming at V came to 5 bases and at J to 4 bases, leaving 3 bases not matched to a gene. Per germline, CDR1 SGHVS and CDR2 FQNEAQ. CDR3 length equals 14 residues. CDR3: CASSGTGRYNEQFF. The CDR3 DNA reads TGTGCCAGCAGCGGGACAGGGCGTTACAATGAGCAGTTCTTC.

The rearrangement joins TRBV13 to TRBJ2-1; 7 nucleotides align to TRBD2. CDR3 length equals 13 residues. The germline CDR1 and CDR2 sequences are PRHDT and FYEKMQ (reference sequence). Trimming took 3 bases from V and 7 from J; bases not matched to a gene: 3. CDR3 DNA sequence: TGTGCCAGCAGCTTCGGCGGGAGTAATGAGCAGTTCTTC. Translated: CASSFGGSNEQFF.

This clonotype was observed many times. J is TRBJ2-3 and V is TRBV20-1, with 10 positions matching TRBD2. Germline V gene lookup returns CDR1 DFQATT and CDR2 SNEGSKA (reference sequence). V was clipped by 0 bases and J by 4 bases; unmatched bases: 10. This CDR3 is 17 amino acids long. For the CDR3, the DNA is TGCAGTGCTAGAGAAGGGCTAGCGGGAGTGAGGGCAGATACGCAGTATTTT. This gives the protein CSAREGLAGVRADTQYF.

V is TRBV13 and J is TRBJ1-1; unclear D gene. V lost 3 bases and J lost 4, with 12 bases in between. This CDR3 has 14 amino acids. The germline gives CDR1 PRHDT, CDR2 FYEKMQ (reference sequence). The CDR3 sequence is CASSFLSSLTEAFF. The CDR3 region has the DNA TGTGCCAGCAGCTTCCTTTCGAGCCTCACTGAAGCTTTCTTT.

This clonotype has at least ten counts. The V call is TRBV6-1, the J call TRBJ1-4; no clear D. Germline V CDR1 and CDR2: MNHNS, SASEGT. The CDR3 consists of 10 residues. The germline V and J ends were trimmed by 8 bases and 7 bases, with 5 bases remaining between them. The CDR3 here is CASLGEKLFF. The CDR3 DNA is TGTGCCAGCCTTGGTGAAAAACTGTTTTTT.

The chain's CDR3 is CASRGTAAYNEQFF. The CDR3 coding sequence is TGCGCCAGCAGAGGGACAGCGGCCTACAATGAGCAGTTCTTC. This sequence joins TRBV10-2 and TRBJ2-1; 7 nucleotides agree with TRBD1. Germline trimming cut 6 bases from V and 2 bases from J; bases unmatched to any gene: 4. CDR1 is WSHSY, CDR2 SAAADI, per germline. The CDR3 loop spans 14 amino acids.

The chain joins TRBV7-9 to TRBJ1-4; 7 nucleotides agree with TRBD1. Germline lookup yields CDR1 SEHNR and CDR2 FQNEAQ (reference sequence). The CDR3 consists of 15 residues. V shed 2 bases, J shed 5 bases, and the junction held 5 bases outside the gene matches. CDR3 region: CASSLIQGVNEKLFF. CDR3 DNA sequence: TGTGCCAGCAGCTTAATTCAGGGGGTAAATGAAAAACTGTTTTTT.

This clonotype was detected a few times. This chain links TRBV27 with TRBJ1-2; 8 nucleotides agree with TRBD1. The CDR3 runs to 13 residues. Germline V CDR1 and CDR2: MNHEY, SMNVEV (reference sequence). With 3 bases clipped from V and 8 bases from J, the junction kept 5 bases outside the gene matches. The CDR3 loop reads CASSFHRGVGYTF. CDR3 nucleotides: TGTGCCAGCAGTTTTCACAGGGGGGTCGGCTACACCTTC.

The chain's CDR3 is CAIREVGIGGENTEAFF. CDR3 nucleotide sequence: TGTGCCATCAGGGAAGTGGGCATTGGAGGAGAGAACACTGAAGCTTTCTTT. The chain recombines TRBV10-3 with TRBJ1-1; D remains ambiguous. The CDR3 runs to 17 residues. Trimming left V 6 bases short and J 1 base short, with 21 bases between. CDR1 and CDR2 (germline): ENHRY, SYGVKD.

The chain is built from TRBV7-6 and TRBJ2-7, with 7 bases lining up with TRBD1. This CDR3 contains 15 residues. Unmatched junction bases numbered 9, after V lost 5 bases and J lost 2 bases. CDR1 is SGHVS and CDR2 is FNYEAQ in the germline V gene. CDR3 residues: CASSPGPGGTYEQYF. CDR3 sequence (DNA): TGTGCCAGCAGCCCTGGTCCAGGGGGTACCTACGAGCAGTACTTC.

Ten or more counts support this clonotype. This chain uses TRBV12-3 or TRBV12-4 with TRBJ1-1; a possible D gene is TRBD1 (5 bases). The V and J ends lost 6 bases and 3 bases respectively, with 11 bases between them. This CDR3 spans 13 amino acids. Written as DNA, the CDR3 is TGTGCCAGCAGGCAGGGTCGATACACTGAAGCTTTCTTT. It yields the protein CASRQGRYTEAFF.

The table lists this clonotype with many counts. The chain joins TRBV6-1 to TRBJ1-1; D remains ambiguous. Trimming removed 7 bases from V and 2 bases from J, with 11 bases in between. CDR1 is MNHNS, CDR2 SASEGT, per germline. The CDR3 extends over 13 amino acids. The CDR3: CASTGALNTEAFF. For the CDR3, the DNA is TGTGCCAGCACGGGAGCTTTAAACACTGAAGCTTTCTTT.

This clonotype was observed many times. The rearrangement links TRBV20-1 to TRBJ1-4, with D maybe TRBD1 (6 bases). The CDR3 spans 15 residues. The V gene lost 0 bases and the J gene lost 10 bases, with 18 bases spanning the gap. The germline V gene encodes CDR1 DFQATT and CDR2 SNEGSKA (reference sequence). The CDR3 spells CSARDPAGAEGKLFF. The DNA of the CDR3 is TGCAGTGCTAGAGATCCCGCGGGGGCAGAGGGAAAACTGTTTTTT.

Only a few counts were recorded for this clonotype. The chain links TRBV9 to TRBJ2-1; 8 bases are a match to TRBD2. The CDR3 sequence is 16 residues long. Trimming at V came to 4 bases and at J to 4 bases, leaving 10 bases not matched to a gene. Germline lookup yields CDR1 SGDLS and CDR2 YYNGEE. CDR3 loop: CASSIRSSGTYNEQFF. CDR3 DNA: TGTGCCAGCAGCATCCGGAGTAGCGGGACTTACAATGAGCAGTTCTTC.

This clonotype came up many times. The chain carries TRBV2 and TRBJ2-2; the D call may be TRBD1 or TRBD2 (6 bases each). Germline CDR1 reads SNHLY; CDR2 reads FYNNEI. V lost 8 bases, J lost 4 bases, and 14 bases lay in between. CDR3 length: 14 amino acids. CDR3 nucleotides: TGTGCCAGCCCGAGGGGGGACGGCACCGGGGAGCTGTTTTTT. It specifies CASPRGDGTGELFF.